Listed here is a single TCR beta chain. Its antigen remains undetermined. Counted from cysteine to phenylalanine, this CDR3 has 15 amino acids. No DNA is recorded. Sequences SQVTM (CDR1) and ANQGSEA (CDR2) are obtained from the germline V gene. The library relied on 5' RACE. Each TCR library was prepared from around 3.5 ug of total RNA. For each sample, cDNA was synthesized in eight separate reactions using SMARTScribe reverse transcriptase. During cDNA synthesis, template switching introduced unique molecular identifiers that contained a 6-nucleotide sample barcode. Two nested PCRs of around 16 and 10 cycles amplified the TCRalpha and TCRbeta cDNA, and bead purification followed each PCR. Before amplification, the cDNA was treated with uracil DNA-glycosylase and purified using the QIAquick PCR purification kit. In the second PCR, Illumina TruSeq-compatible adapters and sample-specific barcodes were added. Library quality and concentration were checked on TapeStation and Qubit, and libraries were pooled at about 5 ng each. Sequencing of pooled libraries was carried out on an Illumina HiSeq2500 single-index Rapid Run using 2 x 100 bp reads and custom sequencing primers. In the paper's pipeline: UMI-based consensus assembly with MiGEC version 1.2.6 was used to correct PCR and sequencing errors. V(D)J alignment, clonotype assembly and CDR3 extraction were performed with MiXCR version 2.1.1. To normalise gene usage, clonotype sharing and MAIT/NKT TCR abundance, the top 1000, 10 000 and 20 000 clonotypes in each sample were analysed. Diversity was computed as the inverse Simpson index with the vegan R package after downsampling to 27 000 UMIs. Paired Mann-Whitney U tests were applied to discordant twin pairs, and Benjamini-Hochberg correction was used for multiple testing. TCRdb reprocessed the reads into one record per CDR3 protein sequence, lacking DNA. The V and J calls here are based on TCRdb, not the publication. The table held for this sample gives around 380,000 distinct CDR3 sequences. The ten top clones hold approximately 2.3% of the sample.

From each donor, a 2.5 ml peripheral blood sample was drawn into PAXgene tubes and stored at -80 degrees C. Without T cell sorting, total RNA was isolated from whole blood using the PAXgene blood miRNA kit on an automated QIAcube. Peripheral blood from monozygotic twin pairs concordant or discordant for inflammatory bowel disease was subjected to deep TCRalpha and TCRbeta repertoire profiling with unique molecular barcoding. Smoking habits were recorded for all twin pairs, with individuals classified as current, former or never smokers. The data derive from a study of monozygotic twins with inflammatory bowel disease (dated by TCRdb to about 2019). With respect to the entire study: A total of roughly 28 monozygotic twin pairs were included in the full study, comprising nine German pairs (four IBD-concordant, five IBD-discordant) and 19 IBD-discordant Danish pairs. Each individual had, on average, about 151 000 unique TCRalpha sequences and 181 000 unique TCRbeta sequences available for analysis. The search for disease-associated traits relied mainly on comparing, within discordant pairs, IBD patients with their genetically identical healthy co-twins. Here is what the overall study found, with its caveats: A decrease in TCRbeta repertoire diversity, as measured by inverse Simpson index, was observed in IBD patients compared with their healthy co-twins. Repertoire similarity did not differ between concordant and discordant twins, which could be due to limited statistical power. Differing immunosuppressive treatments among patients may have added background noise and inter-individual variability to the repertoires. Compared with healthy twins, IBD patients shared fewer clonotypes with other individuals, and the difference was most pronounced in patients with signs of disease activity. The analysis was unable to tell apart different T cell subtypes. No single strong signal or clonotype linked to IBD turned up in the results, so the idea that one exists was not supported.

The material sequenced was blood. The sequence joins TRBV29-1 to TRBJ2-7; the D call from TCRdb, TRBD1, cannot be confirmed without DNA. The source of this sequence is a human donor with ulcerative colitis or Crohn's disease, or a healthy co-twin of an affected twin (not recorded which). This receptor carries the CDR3 CSVEDKGTAFYEQYF.